This passage covers 14 T cell receptor beta chains from one sample sequenced in a study of regulatory T cells in long-lasting Graves disease. Time point: persistent/refractory GD, antithyroid drugs over 5 years with positive TRAb. Extracted PBMC RNA gave rise to the TCR library. CDR3 regions were amplified by Arm-PCR using iRepertoire HTBI primers to build TCR beta libraries. TCRdb ran MiXCR on the multiplex PCR reads and lists one entry per CDR3 protein. Found here are over 450,000 distinct CDR3 sequences, roughly a fifth of them singletons; the top ten hold approximately 6.4%. The sequenced sample was peripheral blood mononuclear cells (PBMCs), obtained when the disease was refractory, from a patient treated with antithyroid drugs. The receptors were sampled from a female donor with Graves disease.

Regarding this clonotype: This could be a read error, since a much larger clone is one nucleotide away. Here the CDR3 omits its conserved ending phenylalanine or tryptophan, so a read error is the likely source. The chain combines TRBV5-1 with TRBJ1-2; 9 bases are shared with TRBD1. The germline gives CDR1 SGHRS, CDR2 YFSETQ. The CDR3 loop spans 14 amino acids. For the CDR3, the DNA is TGTGCCAGCAGCTTGGGGACAGGGTTATTTGGCTACACCCTC. Its protein product is CASSLGTGLFGYTL.

This clonotype occurred many times. The chain combines TRBV7-9 with TRBJ2-7; 7 bases are a match to TRBD1. The CDR3 consists of 12 residues. Trimming cost V 6 bases and J 4 bases; bases outside gene matches: 3. Germline V gives CDR1 SEHNR, CDR2 FQNEAQ (reference sequence). CDR3 in amino acids: CASSSQGYEQYF. The CDR3 DNA is TGTGCCAGCAGTTCACAGGGGTACGAGCAGTACTTC.

Worth noting for this clonotype: A much larger clone differs by one base, so this may be a read error. The chain uses TRBV10-1 and TRBJ2-5; D gene unclear. This CDR3 contains 14 residues. Germline V gene lookup returns CDR1 WNHNN and CDR2 SYGVQD (reference sequence). Trimming stripped 0 bases from V and 3 bases from J, with 8 bases between. CDR3 amino acids: CASSESTWEETQYF. CDR3 DNA sequence: TGCGCCAGCAGTGAGTCGACTTGGGAAGAGACCCAGTACTTC.

Ten or more counts support this clonotype. The rearrangement uses TRBV6-1 and TRBJ1-2; no firm D call. The CDR3 spans 14 residues. Trimming shortened V by 5 bases and J by 2 bases, and 12 bases separated the two germline ends. Germline CDR1 and CDR2: MNHNS and SASEGT. The CDR3 is CASSPVGANYGYTF. CDR3 sequence (DNA): TGTGCCAGCAGTCCCGTCGGAGCGAACTATGGCTACACCTTC.

This clonotype has more than one count but fewer than ten. The CDR3 sequence: CASSVGPEINYGYTF. CDR3 DNA: TGTGCCAGCAGCGTAGGACCGGAGATTAACTATGGCTACACCTTC. This rearrangement joins TRBV9 to TRBJ1-2; unclear D gene. V lost 0 bases and J lost 1, with 10 bases in between. The CDR3 extends over 15 amino acids. CDR1 is SGDLS, CDR2 YYNGEE, per germline. Drawing the rest from reference TRBV9 and TRBJ1-2, the complete variable domain is DSGVTQTPKHLITATGQRVTLRCSPRSGDLSVYWYQQSLDQGLQFLIQYYNGEERAKGNILERFSAQQFPDLHSELNLSSLELGDSALYFCASSVGPEINYGYTFGSGTRLTVV.

A note on this clonotype: A much larger clone differs from this one at a single base, so this may be a read error. The chain recombines TRBV6-9 with TRBJ1-1; no clear D gene. The length of the CDR3 is 15 residues. V was pared by 3 bases and J by 0 bases, with 11 bases between. The V gene's germline CDR1 is MNHGY and CDR2 SVAAGI. The DNA for the CDR3 is TGTGCCAGCAGTTACCTTTCCGGAGTGAACACTGAAGCTTTCTTT. This encodes CASSYLSGVNTEAFF.

Ten or more counts support this clonotype. The CDR3 sequence: CASRGETYNSPLHF. In DNA form, the CDR3 reads TGTGCCAGCAGGGGGGAAACCTATAATTCACCCCTCCACTTT. The chain recombines TRBV6-1 with TRBJ1-6, with D possibly matching TRBD1 (5 bases). The V end was cut by 6 bases, the J end by 2 bases, with 8 bases between. The CDR3 is 14 amino acids. CDR1 is MNHNS and CDR2 is SASEGT in the germline V gene.

CDR3 region: CSASPGQINEQYF. The DNA of the CDR3 is TGCAGCGCTTCCCCGGGACAAATCAACGAGCAGTACTTC. This chain links TRBV29-1 with TRBJ2-7; TRBD1 might be the D (6 bases). Germline lookup yields CDR1 SQVTM and CDR2 ANQGSEA. V was clipped by 7 bases and J by 5 bases, with 18 bases between them. The CDR3 is 13 residues long.

On this clonotype: Just one base apart from a much larger clone, this may be a read error. The final CDR3 position lacks the conserved phenylalanine or tryptophan, pointing to a likely read error. The chain recombines TRBV11-2 with TRBJ1-1; tentatively, D is TRBD1 (6 bases). The CDR3 has 18 residues. The V end was cut by 1 base, the J end by 3 bases, with 21 bases between. Germline V gene lookup returns CDR1 SGHAT and CDR2 FQNNGV. This CDR3 is CASSLGVWGGAPDTEAFS. The CDR3 DNA reads TGTGCCAGCAGCTTAGGGGTATGGGGGGGCGCGCCGGACACTGAAGCTTTCTCT.

The rearrangement joins TRBV14 to TRBJ1-6, with TRBD1 identical over 8 bases. Germline CDR1 SGHDN, CDR2 FVKESK. The CDR3 covers 16 residues. Trimming took 4 bases from V and 6 from J; bases not matched to a gene: 8. The CDR3, as DNA: TGTGCCAGCAGCCCTCGCGGACAGGGCTTTAATTCACCCCTCCACTTT. Translation: CASSPRGQGFNSPLHF.

This clonotype was recorded many times. The rearrangement links TRBV12-3 or TRBV12-4 to TRBJ2-5; 11 bases are a match to TRBD1. The CDR3 spans 14 residues. With V trimmed by 5 bases and J by 5 bases, 4 bases remained unmatched. CDR3 residues: CASSHRTGGETQYF. The CDR3 coding sequence is TGTGCCAGCAGTCACCGGACAGGGGGCGAGACCCAGTACTTC.

The V call is TRBV19, the J call TRBJ2-3; 7 bases align to TRBD2. The germline V gene encodes CDR1 LNHDA and CDR2 SQIVND (reference sequence). This CDR3 region has 15 residues. Trimming took 9 bases from V and 9 from J; bases not matched to a gene: 18. CDR3 residues: CASNGAGDWFSTQYF. DNA of the CDR3: TGTGCCAGCAACGGCGCGGGAGATTGGTTTTCGACGCAGTATTTT. The entire variable domain, with the rest obtained from reference TRBV19 and TRBJ2-3, is as follows: DGGITQSPKYLFRKEGQNVTLSCEQNLNHDAMYWYRQDPGQGLRLIYYSQIVNDFQKGDIAEGYSVSREKKESFPLTVTSAQKNPTAFYLCASNGAGDWFSTQYFGPGTRLTVL.

The V gene is TRBV19, the J gene TRBJ1-1; no definite D call. Germline V CDR1 and CDR2: LNHDA, SQIVND (reference sequence). V lost 3 bases and J 6 bases, leaving 8 bases between the germline ends. The CDR3 is 12 amino acids. DNA for the CDR3: TGTGCCAGTAGTATGGATGTCGCTGAAGCTTTCTTT. Its translation: CASSMDVAEAFF. Complete variable domain (other parts from reference TRBV19 and TRBJ1-1): DGGITQSPKYLFRKEGQNVTLSCEQNLNHDAMYWYRQDPGQGLRLIYYSQIVNDFQKGDIAEGYSVSREKKESFPLTVTSAQKNPTAFYLCASSMDVAEAFFGQGTRLTVV.

This clonotype was counted at least ten times. The genes are TRBV12-3 or TRBV12-4 and TRBJ1-4; TRBD1 matches at 9 bases. The CDR3 extends over 17 amino acids. V gave up 6 bases and J gave up 5 bases; unmatched junction bases: 13. The CDR3 region is CASSSTLRQGGNEKLFF. The CDR3 region has the DNA TGTGCCAGCAGCTCCACTCTTCGACAGGGGGGAAATGAAAAACTGTTTTTT.